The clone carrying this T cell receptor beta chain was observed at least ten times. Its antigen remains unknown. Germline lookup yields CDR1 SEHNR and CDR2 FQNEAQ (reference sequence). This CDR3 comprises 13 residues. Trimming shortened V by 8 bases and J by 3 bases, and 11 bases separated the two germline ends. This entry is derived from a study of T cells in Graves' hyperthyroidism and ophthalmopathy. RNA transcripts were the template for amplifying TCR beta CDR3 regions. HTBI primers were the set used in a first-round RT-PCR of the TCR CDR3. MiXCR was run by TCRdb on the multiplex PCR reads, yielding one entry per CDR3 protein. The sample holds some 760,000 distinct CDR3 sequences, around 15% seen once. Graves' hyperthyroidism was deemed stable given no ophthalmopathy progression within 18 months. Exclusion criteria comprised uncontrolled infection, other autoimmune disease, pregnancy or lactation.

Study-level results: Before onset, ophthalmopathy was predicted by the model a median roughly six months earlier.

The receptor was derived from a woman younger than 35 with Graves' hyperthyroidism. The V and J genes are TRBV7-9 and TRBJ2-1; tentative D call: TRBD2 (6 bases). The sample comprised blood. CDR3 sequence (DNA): TGTGCCAGCTGGCGGGGAAGCTACAATGAGCAGTTCTTC. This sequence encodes CASWRGSYNEQFF.